The T cell receptor beta chain under discussion was sequenced for a study of T cell changes during pregnancy in multiple sclerosis. The CDR3 spans 13 residues. V lost 2 bases to trimming and J lost 3 bases, with 8 bases between them. CDR1 and CDR2 from the germline V gene are SGHVS and FQNEAQ. Generated by immunoSEQ multiplex PCR, the TCRdb table keeps only in-frame clones and is missing some. The sample lists tens of thousands of clones; about 94% were seen once. This chain joins TRBV7-8 and TRBJ2-7, with D uncertain. This receptor was obtained from a female donor with multiple sclerosis, enrolled in a pregnancy study. This sample comprised CD8+ T cells from peripheral blood mononuclear cells, obtained in the second trimester of pregnancy. The CDR3 is CASSLTAVYEQYF. In DNA form, the CDR3 reads TGTGCCAGCAGCTTAACGGCGGTCTACGAGCAGTACTTC.